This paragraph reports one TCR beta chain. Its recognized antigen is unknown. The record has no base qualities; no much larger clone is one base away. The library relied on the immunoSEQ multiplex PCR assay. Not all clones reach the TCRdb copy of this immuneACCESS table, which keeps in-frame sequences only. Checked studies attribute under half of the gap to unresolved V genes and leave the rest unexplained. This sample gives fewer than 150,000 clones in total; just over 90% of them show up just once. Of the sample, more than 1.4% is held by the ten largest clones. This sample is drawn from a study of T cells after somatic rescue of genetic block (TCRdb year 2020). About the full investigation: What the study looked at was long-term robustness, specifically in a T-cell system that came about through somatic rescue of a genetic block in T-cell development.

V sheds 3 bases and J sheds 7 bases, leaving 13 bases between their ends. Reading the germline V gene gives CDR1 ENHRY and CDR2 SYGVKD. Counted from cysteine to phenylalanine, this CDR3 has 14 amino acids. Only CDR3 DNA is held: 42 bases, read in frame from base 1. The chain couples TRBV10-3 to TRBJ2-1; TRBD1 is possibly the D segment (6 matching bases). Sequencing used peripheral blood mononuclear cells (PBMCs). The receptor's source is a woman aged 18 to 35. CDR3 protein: CAISDGGAWNEQFF. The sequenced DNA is TGTGCCATCAGTGATGGGGGCGCGTGGAATGAGCAGTTCTTC.